Below, 18 T cell receptor beta chains from the same sample are listed, as sequenced in a study of spatial heterogeneity in lung cancer. Indicated time point: sample taken at primary tumor resection. Sequencing of whole RNA from tumor, nontumor lung or frozen PBMC involved no sorting. Via MiXCR, TCRdb re-called the 5' RACE reads, giving one row per CDR3 protein. In the table there are a few thousand distinct CDR3 sequences, roughly 23% of which are singletons. The sample was normal lung tissue next to the tumor, taken at surgery. These receptor sequences come from a female donor with early-stage non-small cell lung cancer.

In its sample, this clonotype ranks as medium-sized. The CDR3 protein is CASSPLRGASTGEQFF. The CDR3 DNA follows: TGTGCCAGCTCACCACTCAGGGGAGCAAGCACGGGTGAGCAGTTCTTC. V is TRBV18 and J is TRBJ2-1; the D gene is possibly TRBD1 (6 bases). Looked up from germline, CDR1 is KGHSH and CDR2 is LQKENI. The V end was cut by 1 base, the J end by 9 bases, with 19 bases between. There are 16 residues in the CDR3.

This clonotype is judged medium-sized. The chain couples TRBV6-5 to TRBJ2-5, with 8 bases identical to TRBD2. The germline gives CDR1 MNHEY, CDR2 SVGAGI. V dropped 7 bases and J dropped 6; count of bases not matched to a gene: 22. This CDR3 has 18 residues. CDR3 coding DNA: TGTGCCAGCACCCTAACCCCCTCTACGGCGGGAGGAGTGAAGACCCAGTACTTC. It yields the protein CASTLTPSTAGGVKTQYF.

By proportion, this clonotype is medium-sized. The chain has TRBV10-3 and TRBJ1-5; D is unclear. The V gene's germline CDR1 is ENHRY and CDR2 SYGVKD. The CDR3 runs 15 residues. V lost 0 bases to trimming and J lost 3 bases, with 9 bases between them. CDR3 in amino acids: CAISESGGANQPQHF. CDR3 bases: TGTGCCATCAGTGAGTCAGGCGGAGCCAATCAGCCCCAGCATTTT.

This clonotype is medium-sized (0.01 to 0.1%) within its sample. V usage is TRBV5-1 and J usage is TRBJ2-7; no reliable D call. Trimming took off 2 bases at V and 0 bases at J, with 12 bases between the two ends. CDR1 is SGHRS, CDR2 YFSETQ, per germline. This CDR3 is built from 15 residues. The CDR3 sequence is CASSLSELGSYEQYF. In DNA, the CDR3 is TGCGCCAGCAGCTTATCGGAGTTGGGCTCCTACGAGCAGTACTTC.

By frequency in the sample, this clonotype is medium-sized. The CDR3 region has the DNA TGTGCCAGCAGTTTCGGGTATTCCGGGACAGGACTCTTGCAGCCCCAGCATTTT. Translating it yields CASSFGYSGTGLLQPQHF. This chain joins TRBV5-6 and TRBJ1-5, with 8 bases lining up with TRBD1. Germline V gene sequence: CDR1 SGHDT, CDR2 YYEEEE. V was clipped by 5 bases and J by 7 bases; unmatched bases: 20. This CDR3 contains 18 residues.

By frequency in the sample, this clonotype is medium-sized (0.01 to 0.1%). The chain couples TRBV7-2 to TRBJ2-7; 10 bases are shared with TRBD1. Germline trimming cut 6 bases from V and 2 bases from J; bases unmatched to any gene: 4. The CDR3 extends over 14 amino acids. Germline V gene data show CDR1 as SGHTA and CDR2 as FQGNSA. DNA for the CDR3: TGTGCCAGCAGAGTGGGACAGGGGACCTACGAGCAGTACTTC. Protein sequence: CASRVGQGTYEQYF.

By sample share, this clonotype is medium-sized. The chain combines TRBV6-2 or TRBV6-3 with TRBJ1-1, with D possibly being TRBD1 (6 bases). V lost 6 bases and J lost 0, with 17 bases in between. Germline V gives CDR1 MNHEY, CDR2 SVGEGT. The CDR3 consists of 16 residues. This chain's CDR3 is CASSPQGSSMNTEAFF. In DNA form, the CDR3 reads TGTGCCAGCAGCCCCCAGGGGTCGTCAATGAACACTGAAGCTTTCTTT.

Only a few counts were recorded for this clonotype. The rearrangement uses TRBV4-3 and TRBJ2-4, with no clear D. Per germline, CDR1 LGHNA and CDR2 YSLEER. The CDR3 covers 16 residues. V lost 0 bases and J lost 0, with 9 bases in between. In nucleotides, the CDR3 is TGCGCCAGCAGCCAAGATTCAGCGATAGCCAAAAACATTCAGTACTTC. It codes for CASSQDSAIAKNIQYF.

The rearrangement links TRBV7-2 to TRBJ2-1, with TRBD2 matching over 10 bases. V was pared by 5 bases and J by 8 bases, with 6 bases of the junction left unmatched. Germline V CDR1 and CDR2: SGHTA, FQGNSA. This CDR3 contains 14 residues. CDR3 nucleotide sequence: TGTGCCAGCAGCCTCAGCGGGGGGGTTGATGAGCAGTTCTTC. Its translation: CASSLSGGVDEQFF.

Details on this clonotype: A much bigger clone sits one base away, suggesting this may be a read error. In this CDR3 the conserved last residue, phenylalanine or tryptophan, is missing, so a read error is likely. The rearrangement joins TRBV7-9 to TRBJ2-7; weak D call: TRBD2 (6 bases). Deletions cut 2 bases from V and 0 bases from J, with 8 bases between. The CDR3 covers 14 residues. Germline V CDR1 and CDR2: SEHNR, FQNEAQ (reference sequence). The CDR3 coding sequence is TGTGCCAGCAGCTTAAGGGAGGCCTCCTACGAGCAGTACTCC. Its translation is CASSLREASYEQYS.

This clonotype ranks as medium-sized. This chain joins TRBV4-2 and TRBJ2-2, with TRBD2 identical over 9 bases. Germline V gene data show CDR1 as LGHNA and CDR2 as YNFKEQ. The CDR3 is 13 amino acids. Unmatched junction bases numbered 3, after V lost 7 bases and J lost 6 bases. The DNA of the CDR3 is TGTGCCAGCAACGGCGGGGGGGCCGGGGAGCTGTTTTTT. Translating gives CASNGGGAGELFF.

By share, this clonotype ranks as medium-sized. The V call is TRBV27, the J call TRBJ2-1, with 7 bases matching TRBD1. V shed 2 bases, J shed 7 bases, and the junction held 8 bases outside the gene matches. CDR1 MNHEY and CDR2 SMNVEV come from the germline V gene (reference sequence). This CDR3 is built from 15 residues. The CDR3 is CASSLEAGGLNEQFF. CDR3 nucleotide sequence: TGTGCCAGCAGTTTAGAGGCAGGGGGTCTGAATGAGCAGTTCTTC.

V gene TRBV6-5 combines with J gene TRBJ1-5; D is uncertain. V was trimmed by 6 bases and J by 7 bases, leaving 10 bases between them. The CDR3 covers 12 residues. CDR1 and CDR2 (germline): MNHEY, SVGAGI. The CDR3 protein is CASRERGQPQHF. DNA for the CDR3: TGTGCCAGCAGAGAGAGAGGGCAGCCCCAGCATTTT.

This sequence joins TRBV12-3 or TRBV12-4 and TRBJ1-5, with D possibly matching TRBD1 (6 bases). This CDR3 is built from 14 residues. V shed 6 bases and J shed 1 base, with 10 bases lying between them. CDR3 nucleotide sequence: TGTGCCAGCAGGCGTACAGGGAGCAATCAGCCCCAGCATTTT. Encoded protein: CASRRTGSNQPQHF.

This chain uses TRBV20-1 with TRBJ2-4; D is possibly TRBD2 (6 bases). The CDR3 spans 16 residues. V was clipped by 6 bases and J by 6 bases, with 24 bases between them. Germline V lookup: CDR1 DFQATT, CDR2 SNEGSKA (reference sequence). The CDR3: CSAPRRGPKDRNIQYF. DNA for the CDR3: TGCAGTGCCCCTCGGCGGGGCCCAAAGGATCGAAACATTCAGTACTTC.

CDR3 protein: CASSGESGANVLTF. The DNA of the CDR3 is TGTGCCAGCAGCGGAGAGTCTGGGGCCAACGTCCTGACTTTC. The chain employs TRBV7-9 and TRBJ2-6; D is undetermined. The CDR3 loop spans 14 amino acids. The germline CDR1 and CDR2 sequences are SEHNR and FQNEAQ (reference sequence). Trimming cost V 5 bases and J 1 base, with 6 bases left between them.

This clonotype has ten or more counts. The chain joins TRBV5-1 to TRBJ2-5, with D possibly TRBD1 on 6 matching bases. The CDR3 totals 16 residues. V lost 4 bases to trimming and J lost 4 bases, with 20 bases between them. Germline V gene lookup returns CDR1 SGHRS and CDR2 YFSETQ. CDR3 coding DNA: TGCGCCAGCAGCCAAGGGACAACCGGTTCGAGAGAGACCCAGTACTTC. It is translated as CASSQGTTGSRETQYF.

The chain recombines TRBV5-1 with TRBJ2-6; no firm D call. This CDR3 contains 17 residues. V was clipped by 0 bases and J by 1 base, with 11 bases between them. Germline V CDR1 and CDR2: SGHRS, YFSETQ. CDR3 amino acids: CASSLDALGSGANVLTF. For the CDR3, the DNA is TGCGCCAGCAGCTTGGACGCCCTGGGATCTGGGGCCAACGTCCTGACTTTC.